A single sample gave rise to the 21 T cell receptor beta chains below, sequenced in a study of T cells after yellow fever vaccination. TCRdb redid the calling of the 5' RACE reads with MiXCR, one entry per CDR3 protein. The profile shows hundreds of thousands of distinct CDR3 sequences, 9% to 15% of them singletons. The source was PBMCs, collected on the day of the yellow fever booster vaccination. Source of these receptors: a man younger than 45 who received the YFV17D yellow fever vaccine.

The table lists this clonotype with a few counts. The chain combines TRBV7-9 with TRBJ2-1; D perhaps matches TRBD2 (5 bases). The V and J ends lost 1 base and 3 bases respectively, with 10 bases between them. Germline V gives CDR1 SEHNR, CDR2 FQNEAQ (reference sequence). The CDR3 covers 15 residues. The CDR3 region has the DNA TGTGCCAGCAGCTTAGTTAGCGACCGCTACAATGAGCAGTTCTTC. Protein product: CASSLVSDRYNEQFF.

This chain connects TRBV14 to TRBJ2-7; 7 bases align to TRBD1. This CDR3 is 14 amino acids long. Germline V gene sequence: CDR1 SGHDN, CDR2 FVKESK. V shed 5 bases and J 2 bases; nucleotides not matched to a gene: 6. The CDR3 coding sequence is TGTGCCAGCAGCTCCGACAGGGCCCCCTACGAGCAGTACTTC. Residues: CASSSDRAPYEQYF.

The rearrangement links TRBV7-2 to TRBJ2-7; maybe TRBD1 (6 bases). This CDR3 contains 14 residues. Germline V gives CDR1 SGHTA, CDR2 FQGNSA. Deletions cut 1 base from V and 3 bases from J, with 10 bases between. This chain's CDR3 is CASSLGTAYYEQYF. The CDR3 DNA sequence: TGTGCCAGCAGCTTAGGGACAGCCTACTACGAGCAGTACTTC.

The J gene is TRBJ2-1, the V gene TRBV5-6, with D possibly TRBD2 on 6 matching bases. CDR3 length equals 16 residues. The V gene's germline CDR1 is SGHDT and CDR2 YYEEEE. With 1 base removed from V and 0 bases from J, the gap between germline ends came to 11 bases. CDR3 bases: TGTGCCAGCAGCTTGTCGGGAGTTCCCTCCTACAATGAGCAGTTCTTC. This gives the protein CASSLSGVPSYNEQFF.

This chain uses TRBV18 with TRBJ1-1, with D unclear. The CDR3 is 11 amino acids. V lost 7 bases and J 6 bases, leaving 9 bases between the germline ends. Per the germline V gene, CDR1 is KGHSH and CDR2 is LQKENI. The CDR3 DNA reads TGTGCCAGCTACCTGGGCCCTGAAGCTTTCTTT. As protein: CASYLGPEAFF.

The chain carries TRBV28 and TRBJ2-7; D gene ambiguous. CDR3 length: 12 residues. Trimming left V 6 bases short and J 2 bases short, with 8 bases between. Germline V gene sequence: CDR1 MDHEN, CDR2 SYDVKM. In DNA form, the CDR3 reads TGTGCCAGCAGGGACCCAGCCTACGAGCAGTACTTC. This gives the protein CASRDPAYEQYF.

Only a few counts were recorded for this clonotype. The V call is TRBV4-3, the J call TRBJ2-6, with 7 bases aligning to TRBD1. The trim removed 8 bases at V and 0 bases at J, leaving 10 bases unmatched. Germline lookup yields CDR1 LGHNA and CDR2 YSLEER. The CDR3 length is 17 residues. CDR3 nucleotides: TGCGCCAGCTCCCAGGGGGTAGTCGGCTCTGGGGCCAACGTCCTGACTTTC. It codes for CASSQGVVGSGANVLTF.

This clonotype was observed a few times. CDR3 in amino acids: CASSQRWEANTGELFF. CDR3 in DNA: TGTGCCAGCAGCCAAAGGTGGGAGGCGAACACCGGGGAGCTGTTTTTT. The chain carries TRBV4-2 and TRBJ2-2; a weak D match, TRBD2 (6 bases). The V end was cut by 2 bases, the J end by 0 bases, with 10 bases between. Germline CDR1 LGHNA, CDR2 YNFKEQ. The CDR3 spans 16 residues.

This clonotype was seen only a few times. The CDR3 DNA reads as TGTGCCAGCAGCTCTGGCCTAGCGGGGAAAAACGAGCAGTACTTC. Amino acid sequence: CASSSGLAGKNEQYF. The chain combines TRBV7-6 with TRBJ2-7, with 9 bases identical to TRBD2. The CDR3 covers 15 residues. V dropped 4 bases and J dropped 5; count of bases not matched to a gene: 9. Germline V gives CDR1 SGHVS, CDR2 FNYEAQ.

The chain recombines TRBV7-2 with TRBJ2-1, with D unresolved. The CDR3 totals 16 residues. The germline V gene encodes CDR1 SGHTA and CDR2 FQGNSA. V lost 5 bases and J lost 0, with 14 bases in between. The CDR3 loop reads CASSQIGGSSYNEQFF. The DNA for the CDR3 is TGTGCCAGCAGCCAGATCGGCGGTAGCTCCTACAATGAGCAGTTCTTC.

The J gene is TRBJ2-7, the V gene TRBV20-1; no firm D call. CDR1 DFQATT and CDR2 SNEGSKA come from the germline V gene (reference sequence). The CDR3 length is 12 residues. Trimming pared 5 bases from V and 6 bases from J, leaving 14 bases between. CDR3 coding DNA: TGCAGTGCTCCTGTCTTAGACGGCGAGCAGTACTTC. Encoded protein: CSAPVLDGEQYF.

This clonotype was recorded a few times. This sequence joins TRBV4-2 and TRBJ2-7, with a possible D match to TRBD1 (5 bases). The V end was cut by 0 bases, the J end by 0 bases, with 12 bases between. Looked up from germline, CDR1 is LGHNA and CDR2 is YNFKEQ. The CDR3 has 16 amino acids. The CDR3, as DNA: TGTGCCAGCAGCCAAGATAAGACAGATCGCTCCTACGAGCAGTACTTC. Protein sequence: CASSQDKTDRSYEQYF.

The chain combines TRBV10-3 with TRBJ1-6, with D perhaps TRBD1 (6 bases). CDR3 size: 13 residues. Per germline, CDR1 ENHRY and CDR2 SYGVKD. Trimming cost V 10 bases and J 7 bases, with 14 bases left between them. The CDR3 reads CATLGTFNSPLHF. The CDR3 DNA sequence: TGTGCCACCCTCGGGACATTCAATTCACCCCTCCACTTT.

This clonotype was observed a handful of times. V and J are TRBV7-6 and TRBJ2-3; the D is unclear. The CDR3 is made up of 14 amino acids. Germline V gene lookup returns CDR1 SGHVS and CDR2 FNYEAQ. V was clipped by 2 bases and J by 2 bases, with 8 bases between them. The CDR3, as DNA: TGTGCCAGCAGCTTATTGGCCTTCACAGATACGCAGTATTTT. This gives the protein CASSLLAFTDTQYF.

The CDR3 sequence: CSVLWTYNEQFF. CDR3 in DNA: TGCAGCGTTCTATGGACCTACAATGAGCAGTTCTTC. The chain links TRBV29-1 to TRBJ2-1; no firm D call. V lost 5 bases and J 2 bases, leaving 7 bases between the germline ends. The CDR3 totals 12 residues. The germline V gene encodes CDR1 SQVTM and CDR2 ANQGSEA.

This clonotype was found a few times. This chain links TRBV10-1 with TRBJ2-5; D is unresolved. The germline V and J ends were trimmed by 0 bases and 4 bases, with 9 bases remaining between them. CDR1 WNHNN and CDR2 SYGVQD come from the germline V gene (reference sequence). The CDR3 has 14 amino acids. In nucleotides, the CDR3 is TGCGCCAGCAGTGAGTCCCGGTTCCGAGAGACCCAGTACTTC. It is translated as CASSESRFRETQYF.

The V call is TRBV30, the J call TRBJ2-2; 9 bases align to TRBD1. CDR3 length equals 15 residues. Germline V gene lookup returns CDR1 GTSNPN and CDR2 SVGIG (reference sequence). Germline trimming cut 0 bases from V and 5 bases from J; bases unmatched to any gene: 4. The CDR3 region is CAWSVGTGFTGELFF. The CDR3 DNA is TGTGCCTGGAGTGTTGGGACAGGGTTTACCGGGGAGCTGTTTTTT. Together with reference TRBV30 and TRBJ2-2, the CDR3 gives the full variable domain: SQTIHQWPATLVQPVGSPLSLECTVEGTSNPNLYWYRQAAGRGLQLLFYSVGIGQISSEVPQNLSASRPQDRQFILSSKKLLLSDSGFYLCAWSVGTGFTGELFFGEGSRLTVL.

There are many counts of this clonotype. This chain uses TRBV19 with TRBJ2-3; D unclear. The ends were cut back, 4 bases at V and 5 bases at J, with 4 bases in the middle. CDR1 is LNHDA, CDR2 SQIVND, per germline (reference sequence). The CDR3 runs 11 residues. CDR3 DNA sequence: TGTGCCAGTAGTACCCGAGATACGCAGTATTTT. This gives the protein CASSTRDTQYF.

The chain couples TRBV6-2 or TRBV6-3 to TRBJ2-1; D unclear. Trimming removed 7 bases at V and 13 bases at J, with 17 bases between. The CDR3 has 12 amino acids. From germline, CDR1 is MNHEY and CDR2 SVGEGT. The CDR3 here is CASTQVDQTQFF. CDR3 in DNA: TGTGCCAGCACCCAAGTGGACCAAACTCAGTTCTTC.

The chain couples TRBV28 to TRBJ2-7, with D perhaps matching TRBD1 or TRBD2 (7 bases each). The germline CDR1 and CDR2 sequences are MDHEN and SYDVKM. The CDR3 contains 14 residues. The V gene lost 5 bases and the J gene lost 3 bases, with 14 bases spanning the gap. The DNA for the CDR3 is TGTGCCAGCAGTCAGGGGGGGAACTACTACGAGCAGTACTTC. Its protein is CASSQGGNYYEQYF.

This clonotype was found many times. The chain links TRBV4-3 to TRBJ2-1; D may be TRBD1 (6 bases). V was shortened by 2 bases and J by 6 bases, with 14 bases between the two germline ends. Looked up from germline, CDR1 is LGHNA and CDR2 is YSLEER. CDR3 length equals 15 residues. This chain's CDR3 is CASSQMGMGANEQFF. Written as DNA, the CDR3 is TGCGCCAGCAGCCAAATGGGGATGGGGGCCAATGAGCAGTTCTTC.